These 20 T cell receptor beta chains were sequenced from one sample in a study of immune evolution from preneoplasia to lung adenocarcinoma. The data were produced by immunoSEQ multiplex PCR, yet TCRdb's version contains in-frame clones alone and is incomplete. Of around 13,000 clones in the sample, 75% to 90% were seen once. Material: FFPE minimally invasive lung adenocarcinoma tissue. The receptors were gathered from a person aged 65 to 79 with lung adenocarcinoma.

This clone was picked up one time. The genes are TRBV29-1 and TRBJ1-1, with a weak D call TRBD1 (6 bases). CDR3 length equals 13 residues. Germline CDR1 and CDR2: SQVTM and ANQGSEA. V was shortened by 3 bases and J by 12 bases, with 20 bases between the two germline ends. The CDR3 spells CSVDSGGGVRPFF. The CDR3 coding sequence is TGCAGCGTTGATTCGGGGGGGGGCGTTCGGCCTTTCTTT.

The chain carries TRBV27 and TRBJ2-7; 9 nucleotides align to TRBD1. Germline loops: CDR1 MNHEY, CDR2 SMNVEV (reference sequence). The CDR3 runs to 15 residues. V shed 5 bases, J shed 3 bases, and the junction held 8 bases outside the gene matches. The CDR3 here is CASSLGTGKGYEQYF. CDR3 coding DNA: TGTGCCAGCAGTCTGGGGACAGGGAAAGGCTACGAGCAGTACTTC.

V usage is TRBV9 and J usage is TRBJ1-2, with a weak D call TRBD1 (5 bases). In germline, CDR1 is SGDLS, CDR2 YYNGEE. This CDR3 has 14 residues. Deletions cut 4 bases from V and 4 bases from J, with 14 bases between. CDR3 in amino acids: CASSPPGQVYGYTF. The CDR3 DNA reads TGTGCCAGCAGCCCCCCGGGGCAAGTCTATGGCTACACCTTC.

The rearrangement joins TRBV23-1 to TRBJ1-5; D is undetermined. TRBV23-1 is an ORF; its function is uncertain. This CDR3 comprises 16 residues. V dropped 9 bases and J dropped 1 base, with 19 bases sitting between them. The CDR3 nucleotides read TGCGCCAGACGGCTGGGCGGTCTATCGAGCAATCAGCCCCAGCATTTT. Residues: CARRLGGLSSNQPQHF.

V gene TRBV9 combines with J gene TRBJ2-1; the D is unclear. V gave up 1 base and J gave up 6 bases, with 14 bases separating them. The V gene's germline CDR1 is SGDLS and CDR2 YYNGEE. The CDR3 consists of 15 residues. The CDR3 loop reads CASSVTGTSPNEQFF. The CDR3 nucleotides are TGTGCCAGCAGCGTAACCGGAACCAGCCCCAATGAGCAGTTCTTC. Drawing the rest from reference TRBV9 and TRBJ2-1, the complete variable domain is DSGVTQTPKHLITATGQRVTLRCSPRSGDLSVYWYQQSLDQGLQFLIQYYNGEERAKGNILERFSAQQFPDLHSELNLSSLELGDSALYFCASSVTGTSPNEQFFGPGTRLTVL.

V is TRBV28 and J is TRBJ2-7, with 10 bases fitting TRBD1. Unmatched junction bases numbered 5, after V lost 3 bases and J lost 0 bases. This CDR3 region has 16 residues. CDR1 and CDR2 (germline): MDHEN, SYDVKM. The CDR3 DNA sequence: TGTGCCAGCAGTTTCCAGACAGGGGGCCGCTCCTACGAGCAGTACTTC. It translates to CASSFQTGGRSYEQYF.

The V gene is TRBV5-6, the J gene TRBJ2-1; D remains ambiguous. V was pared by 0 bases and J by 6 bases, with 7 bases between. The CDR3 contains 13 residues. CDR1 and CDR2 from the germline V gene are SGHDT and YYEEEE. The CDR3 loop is CASSLGWGNEQFF. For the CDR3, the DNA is TGTGCCAGCAGCTTGGGGTGGGGCAATGAGCAGTTCTTC.

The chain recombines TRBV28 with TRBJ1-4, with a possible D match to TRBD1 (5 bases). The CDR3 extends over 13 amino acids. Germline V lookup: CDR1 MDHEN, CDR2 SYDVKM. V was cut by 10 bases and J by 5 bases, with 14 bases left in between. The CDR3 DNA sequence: TGTGCCACTAGCGGGACGGAAAATGAAAAACTGTTTTTT. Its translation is CATSGTENEKLFF.

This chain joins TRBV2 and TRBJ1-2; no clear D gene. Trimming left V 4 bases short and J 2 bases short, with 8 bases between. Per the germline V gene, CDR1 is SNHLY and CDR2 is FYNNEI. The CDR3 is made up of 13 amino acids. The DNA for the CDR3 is TGTGCCAGCAGTGCGGACGGGAACTATGGCTACACCTTC. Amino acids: CASSADGNYGYTF.

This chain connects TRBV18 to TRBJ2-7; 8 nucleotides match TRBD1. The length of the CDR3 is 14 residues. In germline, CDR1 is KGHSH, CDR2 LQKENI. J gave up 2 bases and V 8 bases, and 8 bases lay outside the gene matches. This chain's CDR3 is CASGQGARAYEQYF. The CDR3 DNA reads TGTGCCAGCGGCCAGGGGGCTAGGGCCTACGAGCAGTACTTC.

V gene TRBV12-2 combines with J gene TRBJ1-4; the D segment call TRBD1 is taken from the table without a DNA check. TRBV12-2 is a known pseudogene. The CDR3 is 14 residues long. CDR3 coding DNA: TGTGCAAGTCGCCCCGCACAAACTAATGAAAAACTGTTTTTT. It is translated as CASRPAQTNEKLFF.

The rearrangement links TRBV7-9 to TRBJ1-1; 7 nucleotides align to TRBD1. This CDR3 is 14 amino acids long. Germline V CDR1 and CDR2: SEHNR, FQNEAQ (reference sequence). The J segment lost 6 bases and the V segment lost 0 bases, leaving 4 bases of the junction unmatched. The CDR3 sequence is CASSLAGGDPEAFF. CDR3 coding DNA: TGTGCCAGCAGCTTAGCAGGGGGCGACCCTGAAGCTTTCTTT.

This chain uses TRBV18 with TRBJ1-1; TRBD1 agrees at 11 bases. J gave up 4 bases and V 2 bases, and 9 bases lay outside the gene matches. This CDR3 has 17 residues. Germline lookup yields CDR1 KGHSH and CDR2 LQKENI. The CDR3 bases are TGTGCCAGCTCACCATGGGACGGAGGGACAGGGGGCACTGAAGCTTTCTTT. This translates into CASSPWDGGTGGTEAFF.

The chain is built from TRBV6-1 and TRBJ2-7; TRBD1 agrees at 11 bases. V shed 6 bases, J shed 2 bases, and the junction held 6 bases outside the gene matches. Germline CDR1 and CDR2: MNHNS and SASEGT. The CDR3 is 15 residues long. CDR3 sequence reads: CASSGVGQGAYEQYF. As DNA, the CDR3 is TGTGCCAGCAGCGGGGTGGGACAGGGGGCCTACGAGCAGTACTTC.

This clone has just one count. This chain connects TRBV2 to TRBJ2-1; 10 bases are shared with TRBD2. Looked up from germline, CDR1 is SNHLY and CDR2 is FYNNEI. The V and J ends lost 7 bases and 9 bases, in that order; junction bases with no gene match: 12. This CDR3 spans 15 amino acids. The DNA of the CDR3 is TGTGCCAGCACCCCGAGGAGCGGGGGGGCGGTTGAGCAGTTCTTC. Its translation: CASTPRSGGAVEQFF.

This CDR3 reads CASTRDSTGELFF. CDR3 nucleotide sequence: TGTGCCAGCACTCGAGACTCCACCGGGGAGCTGTTTTTT. The gene calls are TRBV6-6 and TRBJ2-2; D call uncertain. V was clipped by 7 bases and J by 4 bases, with 10 bases between them. The CDR3 loop spans 13 amino acids. Per the germline V gene, CDR1 is MNHNY and CDR2 is SVGAGI (reference sequence).

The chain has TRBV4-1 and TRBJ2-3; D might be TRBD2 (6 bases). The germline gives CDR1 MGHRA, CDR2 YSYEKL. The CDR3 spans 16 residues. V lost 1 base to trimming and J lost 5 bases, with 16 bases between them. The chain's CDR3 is CASSQVSGLTQDTQYF. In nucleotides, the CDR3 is TGCGCCAGCAGCCAAGTTTCGGGACTCACCCAAGATACGCAGTATTTT.

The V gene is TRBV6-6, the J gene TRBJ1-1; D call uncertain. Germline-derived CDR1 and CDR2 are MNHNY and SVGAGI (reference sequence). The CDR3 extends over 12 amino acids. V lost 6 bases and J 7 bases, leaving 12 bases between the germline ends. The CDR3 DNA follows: TGTGCCAGCAGCTACACATCAGGTGAAGCTTTCTTT. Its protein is CASSYTSGEAFF.

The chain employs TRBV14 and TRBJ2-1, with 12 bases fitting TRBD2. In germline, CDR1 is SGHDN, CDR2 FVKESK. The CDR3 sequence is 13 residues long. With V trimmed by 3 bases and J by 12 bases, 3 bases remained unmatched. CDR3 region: CASSQTSGGVQFF. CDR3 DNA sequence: TGTGCCAGCAGCCAGACTAGCGGGGGTGTGCAGTTCTTC.

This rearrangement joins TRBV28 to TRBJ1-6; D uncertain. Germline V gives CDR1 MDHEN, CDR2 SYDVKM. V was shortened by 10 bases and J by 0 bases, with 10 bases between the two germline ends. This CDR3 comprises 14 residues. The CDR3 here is CATIRGSYNSPLHF. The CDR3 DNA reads TGTGCCACCATCAGAGGCTCCTATAATTCACCCCTCCACTTT.